This T cell receptor (beta chain) emerged from a study of cytomegalovirus exposure and HLA in healthy donors (dated by TCRdb to the late 2010s). As for the study more broadly: In an earlier analysis of under 600 of the donors, approximately 300 Gb of sequence data and roughly 100 million unique TCR beta sequences from about 179 million T cells were reported. Rather than using new phenotypic data, the later analysis identified candidate immune exposures from TCR beta sequences and from how often those sequences occurred across donors. Among some 400 genotyped donors of the cohort, an average of around 240,000 unique TCR beta nucleotide sequences was sequenced per donor, of which about 19% were non-productive. Roughly 300 gigabases of sequencing data and tens of millions of unique TCR sequences were included in an early release covering under 650 HLA-typed donors. Donor age, sex, ethnicity and CMV serostatus were compiled alongside the repertoire data. Class I and class II HLA loci were covered by the typing at four-digit resolution. A later genetic analysis used genome-wide SNP genotypes for about three fifths of the 666 donors, treating that subset as a discovery cohort. The aim of the study was to test whether cataloging public T cell receptors could identify signatures of past pathogen exposure. An earlier analysis of fewer than 700 of the donors applied high-throughput TCR beta sequencing to assess whether each TCR beta V gene segment acted as functional or pseudogenic. Along with the roughly 670-subject first cohort, a separate validation cohort of roughly 110 different subjects was used. Every repertoire in the discovery cohort had been generated on one and the same sequencing platform. The study used immunosequencing to profile the T cell repertoires of 666 subjects and linked those repertoires to cytomegalovirus serostatus. The number of typed donors differed by locus: roughly 620-630 for A, B, C, DRB1 and DQB1; approximately 520 for DQA1; approximately 600 for DPA1; and around 470 for DPB1. Of the 300 to 500 genotyped donors, 81% were placed in the genetic ancestry cluster associated with self-reported Caucasian donors. A later analysis re-analyzed previously published TCR beta repertoires from 650 to 800 donors and added high-resolution HLA genotyping to study TCR occurrence patterns. To predict cytomegalovirus infection status, the study combined high-throughput TCR immunosequencing, statistical association of individual TCRs with disease status, and machine learning. Because of strong linkage in the cohort, roughly five DR-DQ haplotypes were treated as single units for association and clustering. General findings and caveats noted by the study authors: An earlier analysis of approximately 540 of the donors showed that most TCR beta V segments appeared in productive rearrangements either about 90% or about 30% of the time, which broadly matched IMGT annotations. Because some donors lacked HLA typing at each locus, the association tests relied only on the typed subset. According to the authors, the approach could potentially be generalized to other disease states and immunological phenotypes. For the cohort, immune exposure information was limited to CMV serostatus. According to a later analysis, TCR association rates differed among HLA loci, with DRB1 alleles showing the most associated TCRs and HLA-C alleles showing the fewest. Some IMGT-functional V segments, including TRBV6-2 and TRBV6-3, could not be distinguished by the 87-base-pair reads and were therefore excluded. A cluster of highly shared sequence variants was judged likely to represent a technical artifact of the sequencing pipeline. A later analysis found that most CMV-associated TCR beta chains appeared HLA-restricted, with HLA associations seemingly driven largely by CMV exposure. In both the original and validation cohorts, the classifier was reported to diagnose cytomegalovirus status with high specificity and sensitivity. While some public TCRs were present in many individuals, most TCR sequences turned up only very rarely across donors. A later genetic analysis reported fewer N-insertions in productive TCRs among donors in an Asian-associated ancestry cluster than the roughly 690-donor mean. In this cohort, only TCR beta chains were sequenced, and detectable features were limited by the absence of alpha or paired-chain data. The study listed approximately 150 TCR beta chains as associated with cytomegalovirus. A later analysis found that HLA-associated TCR beta chains were more clonally expanded and had lower generation probabilities than equally common non-associated chains. Correlated functional status among segregating V segments might reflect linkage disequilibrium, but an unknown experimental factor could not be ruled out. Because counts were too low, approximately 15 rarely observed V segments, including chromosome 9 orphons, were excluded from the earlier analysis of roughly 580 of the donors. A few of the identified cytomegalovirus-associated TCR beta chains were confirmed in vitro to be specific for cytomegalovirus antigens. Strong co-occurrence of HLA alleles, especially DR and DQ, made assigning TCR associations to individual alleles difficult. Roughly uniform sequencing depth across donors was assumed in presence/absence analyses, although this assumption may not hold. A further reported finding was that TCR beta sequences accurately predicted the HLA-A and HLA-B alleles for most subjects in the first cohort. A later genetic analysis associated a missense DCLRE1C variant with V-gene and J-gene trimming of TCR beta chains, and an independent cohort replicated the association. Several of the top co-occurrence clusters appeared to be linked to parvovirus B19, influenza, CMV and Epstein-Barr virus, according to a later analysis. Specific HLA alleles were associated with 15,000 to 20,000 TCR beta sequences at a false discovery rate of 0.05 in a later analysis.

Receptors were amplified or captured by the immunoSEQ multiplex PCR assay. For the multiplex PCR, a mixture combining 60 forward primers for TCR Vbeta segments and 13 reverse primers for TCR Jbeta segments was used. The CDR3 region of rearranged TCR beta genes was amplified from genomic DNA by a multiplex PCR assay. On the Illumina HiSeq System, the amplified TCR beta libraries were sequenced as 87-base-pair reads. Per the source publication's procedure: A later analysis tallied around 87 million unique TCR beta chains across the 650 to 750 repertoires, and approximately 12 million of those chains were shared by two or more donors. Raw reads were error-corrected and collapsed into unique sequences by a nearest-neighbor algorithm in which closely related sequences were merged to remove PCR and sequencing errors. CDR3 sequences were aligned to IMGT reference sequences to assign V, D and J gene segments. For a sequence to be retained, a match of at least six nucleotides was required to both a V gene segment and a J gene segment. A rearrangement counted as productive if the CDR3 had no stop codons and remained in frame with V and J, and every other rearrangement counted as non-productive. Following IMGT convention, CDR3 was defined as the stretch from the second conserved V-encoded cysteine to the conserved J-encoded phenylalanine. The earlier analysis of 587 of the donors excluded sequences that lacked an unambiguous match to a single V gene segment. In an earlier analysis of some 590 of the donors, V segments were called functional above 56.7% productive rearrangements and were called segregating when the between-donor standard deviation exceeded 5%. To diagnose cytomegalovirus status from the catalog of TCR beta chain sequences, a statistical classification framework was built. In a later analysis, TCR nucleotide sequences were compared against IMGT/GENE-DB human TR gene sequences so that V and J genes could be assigned. In a later analysis, CDR3 sequences and most-parsimonious VDJ recombination scenarios were assigned using the TCRdist pipeline. In a later analysis, each TCR beta chain was defined by its CDR3 amino acid sequence together with its V-gene family, and reads without a unique V-gene family were excluded. A later analysis removed over 500 highly shared, low-generation-probability nucleotide sequences to deal with suspected cross-contamination and a sequencing artifact. In a later analysis, a clonal expansion index for each public chain was calculated from normalized within-repertoire ranks of inferred template counts. Generation probabilities in a later analysis came from a VDJ recombination model fitted to out-of-frame rearrangements, and those results were checked against IGoR. A later analysis scored TCR-TCR, TCR-HLA and TCR-CMV co-occurrence with hypergeometric tests, applying a repertoire-size bias correction to TCR pairs. In a later analysis, false discovery rates were estimated by permuting HLA or CMV assignments 20 times. In a later analysis, co-occurring TCRs were grouped using DBSCAN, and TCRdist sequence similarity was added for clustering within HLA-allele-positive subsets. For co-occurrence clustering, repertoires with fewer than 30,000 or more than 120,000 public chains were excluded, along with about five repertoires with anomalous nucleotide sharing. Imported from immuneACCESS, the table was reduced by TCRdb to in-frame sequences with V and J called. These copies leave out some clones; in studies compared against another copy, an unresolved V gene accounts for under half, and the cause of the remainder is not known. That table supplies the V and J calls and clone size; D and trimming were determined from the DNA. This sample comprises 85,000 to 110,000 clones, 79% of them detected only once. The ten largest clones add up to approximately 3.8% of the sample.

Trimming takes 0 bases off V and 5 bases off J; junction bases not matched to a gene: 4. Based on the germline V gene, the CDR1 and CDR2 sequences are SGHRS and YFSETQ. Including cysteine and phenylalanine, the CDR3 has 14 amino acids. CDR3 DNA only is kept here, 42 bases in frame from base 1. The cohort consisted of 600 to 750 healthy bone marrow donors. Cohort members were all nominally healthy when sampled, although unrecorded immune exposures were likely present. The donor was CMV seropositive and belonged to the group of 250 to 300 seropositive cohort members. Every donor gave a peripheral blood sample, and the peripheral blood mononuclear cells from that sample were used for TCR beta sequencing. Genomic DNA was extracted from the blood cell samples with the Qiagen DNeasy Blood Extraction Kit. On this clone: Its target antigen remains unknown. Base qualities are not at hand, and no much larger clone is one base apart.

The chain was built from TRBV5-1 and TRBJ1-1; 7 central bases correspond to TRBD1. The TCR sequence derives from a man in his fifties or sixties in good health and CMV-seropositive. Material for sequencing was PBMCs. Here the CDR3 is given as CASSLEGAKTEAFF. Here is the DNA: TGCGCCAGCAGCTTGGAGGGGGCGAAGACTGAAGCTTTCTTT.